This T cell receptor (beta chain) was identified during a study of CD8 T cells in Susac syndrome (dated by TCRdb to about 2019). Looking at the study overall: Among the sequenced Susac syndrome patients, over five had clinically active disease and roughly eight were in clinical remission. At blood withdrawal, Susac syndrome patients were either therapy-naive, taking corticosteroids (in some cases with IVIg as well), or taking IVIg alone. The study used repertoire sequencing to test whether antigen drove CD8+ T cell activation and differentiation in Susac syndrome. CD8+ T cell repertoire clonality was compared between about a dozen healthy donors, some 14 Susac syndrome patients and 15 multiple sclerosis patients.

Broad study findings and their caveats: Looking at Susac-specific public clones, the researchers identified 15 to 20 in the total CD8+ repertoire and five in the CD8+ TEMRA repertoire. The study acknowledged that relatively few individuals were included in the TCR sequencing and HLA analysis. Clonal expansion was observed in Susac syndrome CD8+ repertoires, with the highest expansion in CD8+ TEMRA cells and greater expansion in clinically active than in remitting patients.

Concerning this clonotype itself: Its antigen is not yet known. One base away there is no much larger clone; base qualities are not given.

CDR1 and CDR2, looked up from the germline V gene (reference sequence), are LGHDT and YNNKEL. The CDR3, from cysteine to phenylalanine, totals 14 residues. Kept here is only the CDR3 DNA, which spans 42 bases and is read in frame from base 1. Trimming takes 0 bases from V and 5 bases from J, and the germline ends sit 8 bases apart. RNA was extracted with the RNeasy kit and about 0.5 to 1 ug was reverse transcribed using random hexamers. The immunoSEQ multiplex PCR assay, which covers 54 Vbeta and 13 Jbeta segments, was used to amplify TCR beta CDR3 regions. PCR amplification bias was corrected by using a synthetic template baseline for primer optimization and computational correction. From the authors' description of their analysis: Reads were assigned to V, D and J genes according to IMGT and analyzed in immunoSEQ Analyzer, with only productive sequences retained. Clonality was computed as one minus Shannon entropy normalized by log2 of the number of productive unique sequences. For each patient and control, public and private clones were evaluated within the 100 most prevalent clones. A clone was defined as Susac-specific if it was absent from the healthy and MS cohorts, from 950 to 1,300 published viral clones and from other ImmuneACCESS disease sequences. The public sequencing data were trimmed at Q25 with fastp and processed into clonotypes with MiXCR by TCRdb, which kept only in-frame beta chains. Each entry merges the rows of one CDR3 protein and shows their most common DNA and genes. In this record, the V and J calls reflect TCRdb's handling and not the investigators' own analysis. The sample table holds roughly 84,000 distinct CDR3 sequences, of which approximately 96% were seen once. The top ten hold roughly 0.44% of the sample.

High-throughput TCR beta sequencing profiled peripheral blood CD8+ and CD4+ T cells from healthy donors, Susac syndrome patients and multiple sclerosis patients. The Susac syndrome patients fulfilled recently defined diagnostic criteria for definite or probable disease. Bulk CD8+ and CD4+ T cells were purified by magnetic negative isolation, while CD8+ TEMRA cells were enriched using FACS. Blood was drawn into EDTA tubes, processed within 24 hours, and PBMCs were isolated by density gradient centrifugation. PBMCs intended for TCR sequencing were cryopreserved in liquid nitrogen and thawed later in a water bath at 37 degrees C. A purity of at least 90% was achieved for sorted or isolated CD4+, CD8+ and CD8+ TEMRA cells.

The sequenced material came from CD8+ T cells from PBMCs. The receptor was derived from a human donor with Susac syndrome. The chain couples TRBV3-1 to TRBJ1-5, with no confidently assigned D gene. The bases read TGTGCCAGCAGCCAAGATCTTGGGGATCAGCCCCAGCATTTT. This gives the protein CASSQDLGDQPQHF. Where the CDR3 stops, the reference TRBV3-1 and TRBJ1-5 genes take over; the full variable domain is DTAVSQTPKYLVTQMGNDKSIKCEQNLGHDTMYWYKQDSKKFLKIMFSYNNKELIINETVPNRFSPKSPDKAHLNLHINSLELGDSAVYFCASSQDLGDQPQHFGDGTRLSIL.